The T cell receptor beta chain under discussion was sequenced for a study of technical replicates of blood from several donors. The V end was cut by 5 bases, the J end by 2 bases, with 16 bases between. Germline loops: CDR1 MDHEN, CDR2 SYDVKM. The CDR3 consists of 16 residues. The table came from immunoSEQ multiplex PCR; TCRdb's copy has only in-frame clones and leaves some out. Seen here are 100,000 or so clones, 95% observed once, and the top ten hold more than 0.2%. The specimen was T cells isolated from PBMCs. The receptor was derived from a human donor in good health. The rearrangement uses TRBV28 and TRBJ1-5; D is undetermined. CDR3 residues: CASSLEVTWGNQPQHF. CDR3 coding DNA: TGTGCCAGCAGTCTGGAGGTCACCTGGGGCAATCAGCCCCAGCATTTT.